What follows are 30 T cell receptor beta chains derived from one specimen sequenced in a study of CXCR3-negative and CXCR3-positive naive CD8 T cells. UMI-labeled 5' RACE yielded the TRB cDNA libraries. Reprocessing the 5' RACE reads, TCRdb reports a single entry for every CDR3 protein and omits DNA. This repertoire includes some 130,000 distinct CDR3 sequences. Sequencing was carried out using naive CXCR3- CD8+ T cells from blood. Documented subset: CD45RO-CCR7+CD27+CD95- naive CD8+ T cells lacking CXCR3 (TNR3-). The receptors come from a human donor in good health. Some clones in this sample may be carry-over from other donors' samples.

The chain's CDR3 is CASSGMTGITEAFF. The chain is built from TRBV7-9 and TRBJ1-1; without DNA, the TCRdb call of TRBD1 cannot be checked. In germline, CDR1 is SEHNR, CDR2 FQNEAQ (reference sequence). CDR3 length equals 14 residues.

This chain connects TRBV6-2 or TRBV6-3 to TRBJ2-6; TCRdb designates TRBD2, a call that cannot be tested without DNA. This CDR3 is 22 amino acids long. Per germline, CDR1 MNHEY and CDR2 SVGEGT. The CDR3 sequence is CASSYSRLAGIQGTSGANVLTF.

V usage is TRBV28 and J usage is TRBJ1-6. CDR1 and CDR2 (germline): MDHEN, SYDVKM. This CDR3 comprises 15 residues. The CDR3 sequence is CASRSLGDVSYPLHF. The full variable domain, with the rest looked up from reference TRBV28 and TRBJ1-6, is DVKVTQSSRYLVKRTGEKVFLECVQDMDHENMFWYRQDPGLGLRLIYFSYDVKMKEKGDIPEGYSVSREKKERFSLILESASTNQTSMYLCASRSLGDVSYPLHFGNGTRLTVT.

The chain recombines TRBV20-1 with TRBJ1-5. Germline CDR1 DFQATT, CDR2 SNEGSKA (reference sequence). The CDR3 spans 12 residues. CDR3 sequence: CSARVRSGPQHF.

The chain couples TRBV4-3 to TRBJ2-7. CDR1 and CDR2 from the germline V gene are LGHNA and YSLEER. This CDR3 comprises 15 residues. Here the CDR3 reads CASSQDGGISYEQYF.

The CDR3 reads CASTKSNPTDTQYF. The chain employs TRBV6-6 and TRBJ2-3; TCRdb's D call of TRBD2 is untestable without DNA. This CDR3 region has 14 residues. Germline CDR1 is MNHNY and CDR2 is SVGAGI (reference sequence).

The chain employs TRBV4-1 and TRBJ1-5. CDR3 size: 16 residues. CDR1 is MGHRA, CDR2 YSYEKL, per germline. The CDR3 spells CASSQVASGYAQPQHF.

The V gene is TRBV5-1, the J gene TRBJ1-2; lacking DNA, the TRBD1 call made by TCRdb goes unchecked. This CDR3 spans 14 amino acids. The V gene's germline CDR1 is SGHRS and CDR2 YFSETQ. The CDR3 loop reads CASSLQSGGGGYTF.

This sequence joins TRBV7-6 and TRBJ2-1; TCRdb picks TRBD2, but there is no DNA to check that call. CDR1 and CDR2 from the germline V gene are SGHVS and FNYEAQ. The CDR3 has 15 amino acids. Here the CDR3 reads CASSPGASQYNEQFF.

The rearrangement joins TRBV7-2 to TRBJ2-1; without DNA, the TCRdb call of TRBD1 cannot be checked. The CDR3 is made up of 15 amino acids. Germline loops: CDR1 SGHTA, CDR2 FQGNSA. CDR3 residues: CASSSPGQGYNEQFF.

The rearrangement uses TRBV12-3 or TRBV12-4 and TRBJ2-5; TCRdb lists TRBD2, though no DNA is available to test this call. The CDR3 sequence is 15 residues long. CDR3: CASSLGGGAQETQYF.

V and J are TRBV7-9 and TRBJ2-5; TCRdb returns TRBD2, unconfirmable since there is no DNA. CDR1 is SEHNR and CDR2 is FQNEAQ in the germline V gene (reference sequence). This CDR3 is 16 amino acids long. The CDR3: CASSSPGLADQETQYF. Full variable domain (rest looked up from reference TRBV7-9 and TRBJ2-5): DTGVSQNPRHKITKRGQNVTFRCDPISEHNRLYWYRQTLGQGPEFLTYFQNEAQLEKSRLLSDRFSAERPKGSFSTLEIQRTEQGDSAMYLCASSSPGLADQETQYFGPGTRLLVL.

The chain uses TRBV5-1 and TRBJ2-7; checking the TCRdb D call of TRBD1 is not possible without DNA. This CDR3 spans 13 amino acids. Germline V gene sequence: CDR1 SGHRS, CDR2 YFSETQ. The CDR3 loop is CASSLGTGYEQYF.

The chain links TRBV7-9 to TRBJ2-7; lacking DNA, the TRBD1 call made by TCRdb goes unchecked. The germline V gene encodes CDR1 SEHNR and CDR2 FQNEAQ (reference sequence). The CDR3 is 15 residues long. CDR3 loop: CASSAHDSGSYEQYF. The entire variable domain, with the rest obtained from reference TRBV7-9 and TRBJ2-7, is as follows: DTGVSQNPRHKITKRGQNVTFRCDPISEHNRLYWYRQTLGQGPEFLTYFQNEAQLEKSRLLSDRFSAERPKGSFSTLEIQRTEQGDSAMYLCASSAHDSGSYEQYFGPGTRLTVT.

The chain links TRBV11-3 to TRBJ2-3. This CDR3 comprises 11 residues. Germline V CDR1 and CDR2: SGHNT, YENEEA. CDR3 region: CASSRLETQYF.

The chain links TRBV28 to TRBJ2-3; TCRdb reports TRBD1, a call that lacks DNA to check it against. This CDR3 has 14 amino acids. Germline values: CDR1 MDHEN, CDR2 SYDVKM. The CDR3 region is CASSPGGGGDTQYF. Looking up the rest from reference TRBV28 and TRBJ2-3 gives the full variable domain: DVKVTQSSRYLVKRTGEKVFLECVQDMDHENMFWYRQDPGLGLRLIYFSYDVKMKEKGDIPEGYSVSREKKERFSLILESASTNQTSMYLCASSPGGGGDTQYFGPGTRLTVL.

This chain links TRBV28 with TRBJ2-5; the D gene TCRdb calls, TRBD1, cannot be checked with no DNA. CDR3 length equals 15 residues. Germline values: CDR1 MDHEN, CDR2 SYDVKM. This CDR3 is CASSLPPSGQETQYF.

This chain uses TRBV3-1 with TRBJ2-1; the D gene TCRdb calls, TRBD1, cannot be checked with no DNA. The CDR3 covers 18 residues. CDR1 and CDR2 (germline): LGHDT, YNNKEL (reference sequence). The CDR3 sequence is CASSQDGGGSLGNHEQFF.

The rearrangement joins TRBV5-1 to TRBJ1-1; the TCRdb call, TRBD1, lacks DNA for checking. From germline, CDR1 is SGHRS and CDR2 YFSETQ. The CDR3 is made up of 14 amino acids. The CDR3 is CASSRDRPGTEAFF.

This chain uses TRBV20-1 with TRBJ1-2. Germline V gene sequence: CDR1 DFQATT, CDR2 SNEGSKA (reference sequence). CDR3 length: 15 amino acids. The CDR3 region is CSARDQGREDYGYTF.

This chain uses TRBV28 with TRBJ2-5; TCRdb's assignment of TRBD2 cannot be checked, as there is no DNA. CDR1 and CDR2 from the germline V gene are MDHEN and SYDVKM. The CDR3 spans 16 residues. The CDR3 reads CASSQSGGVRQETQYF. Together with reference TRBV28 and TRBJ2-5, the CDR3 gives the full variable domain: DVKVTQSSRYLVKRTGEKVFLECVQDMDHENMFWYRQDPGLGLRLIYFSYDVKMKEKGDIPEGYSVSREKKERFSLILESASTNQTSMYLCASSQSGGVRQETQYFGPGTRLLVL.

The chain carries TRBV7-9 and TRBJ2-7; TCRdb's assignment of TRBD1 cannot be checked, as there is no DNA. Germline V CDR1 and CDR2: SEHNR, FQNEAQ (reference sequence). The CDR3 spans 15 residues. The CDR3 loop is CASSPPDRGGYEQYF.

V usage is TRBV24-1 and J usage is TRBJ1-1; TCRdb's D gene call, TRBD1, goes unchecked for lack of DNA. CDR1 is KGHDR, CDR2 SFDVKD, per germline. This CDR3 is 16 amino acids long. CDR3 region: CATSGAMRSLRTEAFF.

This chain joins TRBV15 and TRBJ2-7; TCRdb indicates TRBD1, and absent DNA this call remains unverified. CDR3 length: 12 residues. The V gene's germline CDR1 is LNHNV and CDR2 YYDKDF (reference sequence). The CDR3 protein is CASGQGSYEQYF.

V is TRBV12-3 or TRBV12-4 and J is TRBJ2-2. This CDR3 comprises 14 residues. The CDR3 spells CASTVTLYTGELFF.

The chain couples TRBV4-1 to TRBJ2-7; the TCRdb D gene call, TRBD2, has no DNA to confirm it. The V gene's germline CDR1 is MGHRA and CDR2 YSYEKL. The CDR3 totals 17 residues. CDR3 sequence reads: CASSQDTGLPPTYEQYF.

V usage is TRBV28 and J usage is TRBJ2-7; TCRdb gives TRBD2 as the D gene, but with no DNA this cannot be confirmed. The CDR3 runs to 16 residues. Germline V gives CDR1 MDHEN, CDR2 SYDVKM. The CDR3 protein is CASSSRGTGTIYEQYF.

V and J are TRBV27 and TRBJ2-3; lacking DNA, the TRBD2 call made by TCRdb goes unchecked. The CDR3 is 15 residues long. In germline, CDR1 is MNHEY, CDR2 SMNVEV (reference sequence). CDR3: CASSLAGGPPNTQYF.

The CDR3 sequence is CASSPRTGSTDTQYF. The V gene is TRBV7-6, the J gene TRBJ2-3; the TCRdb D gene call, TRBD1, has no DNA to confirm it. The germline V gene encodes CDR1 SGHVS and CDR2 FNYEAQ. The CDR3 totals 15 residues.

CDR3 sequence: CASSQTDRGLTEAFF. The genes are TRBV4-1 and TRBJ1-1; TCRdb reports TRBD1, a call that lacks DNA to check it against. The CDR3 runs to 15 residues. Germline V gene lookup returns CDR1 MGHRA and CDR2 YSYEKL.